These 9 T cell receptor beta chains originate from one sample sequenced in a study of PD-L1 blockade in urothelial cancer. The assay was immunoSEQ multiplex PCR, and TCRdb's table has in-frame clones only and misses some. Among more than 55,000 clones, 86% were seen once, and the ten largest hold 2.9%. The material was PBMCs, obtained around atezolizumab (anti-PD-L1) treatment. These receptors were collected from a man aged 45-60 years with urothelial cancer.

This clone was counted between two and nine times. The J gene is TRBJ1-1, the V gene TRBV5-1; 7 nucleotides match TRBD1. The CDR3 contains 17 residues. Germline trimming cut 3 bases from V and 3 bases from J; bases unmatched to any gene: 14. Germline-derived CDR1 and CDR2 are SGHRS and YFSETQ. CDR3 DNA: TGCGCCAGCAGCTCGCCGCCGGGACAGATCAGGGACACTGAAGCTTTCTTT. Amino acids: CASSSPPGQIRDTEAFF.

The chain links TRBV7-2 to TRBJ2-7; tentatively, D is TRBD1 (6 bases). Germline-derived CDR1 and CDR2 are SGHTA and FQGNSA. The CDR3 contains 14 residues. V dropped 5 bases and J dropped 0 bases, with 11 bases sitting between them. The CDR3 protein is CASSDDRTSYEQYF. The CDR3 DNA reads TGTGCCAGCAGCGACGACAGGACCTCCTACGAGCAGTACTTC.

The chain has TRBV7-9 and TRBJ2-1; D is perhaps TRBD1 (6 bases). Germline-derived CDR1 and CDR2 are SEHNR and FQNEAQ (reference sequence). The V end was cut by 5 bases, the J end by 9 bases, with 14 bases between. This CDR3 region has 13 residues. CDR3 protein: CASSSRDTGEQFF. The CDR3 DNA sequence: TGTGCCAGCAGCAGCCGGGACACGGGTGAGCAGTTCTTC.

The V call is TRBV6-6, the J call TRBJ1-1; D gene uncertain. The CDR3 has 15 residues. CDR1 MNHNY and CDR2 SVGAGI come from the germline V gene (reference sequence). V shed 5 bases and J shed 2 bases, with 15 bases lying between them. The CDR3 nucleotides read TGTGCCAGCAGTCCACGCGCTCAGGTCAACACTGAAGCTTTCTTT. Translation gives CASSPRAQVNTEAFF.

The CDR3 coding sequence is TGTGCCAGCAGCGATAGACCAAGCGGGGGTGGCTACACCTTC. Translating gives CASSDRPSGGGYTF. The rearrangement uses TRBV25-1 and TRBJ1-2, with D perhaps matching TRBD1 (5 bases). The V and J ends lost 6 bases and 7 bases respectively, with 18 bases between them. Looked up from germline, CDR1 is MGHDK and CDR2 is SYGVNS. The CDR3 has 14 residues.

The chain has TRBV19 and TRBJ1-1, with a tentative D call TRBD1 (5 bases). CDR3 length: 15 amino acids. Germline-derived CDR1 and CDR2 are LNHDA and SQIVND (reference sequence). Trimming removed 0 bases at V and 3 bases at J, with 11 bases between. The CDR3 protein is CASSIDFIGDTEAFF. CDR3 nucleotide sequence: TGTGCCAGTAGTATAGATTTTATAGGGGACACTGAAGCTTTCTTT.

This clone was picked up one time. The chain couples TRBV2 to TRBJ1-2, with TRBD1 matching 8 bases. Germline-derived CDR1 and CDR2 are SNHLY and FYNNEI. V lost 6 bases to trimming and J lost 5 bases; unmatched junction nucleotides: 11. CDR3 size: 15 residues. The CDR3 DNA reads as TGTGCCAGCAGGGACGGACAGGGTAGAGGGTATGGCTACACCTTC. This sequence encodes CASRDGQGRGYGYTF.

The rearrangement joins TRBV6-7 to TRBJ2-5; 7 bases are a match to TRBD2. TRBV6-7 is an open reading frame, and its role is uncertain. The CDR3 runs to 14 residues. V lost 7 bases and J lost 5; bases outside the gene matches: 10. CDR3 nucleotide sequence: TGTGCCAGCAATTCAGCAGGGCGGGGGGAGACCCAGTACTTC. As protein: CASNSAGRGETQYF.

The chain uses TRBV15 and TRBJ2-1; D gene unclear. Germline loops: CDR1 LNHNV, CDR2 YYDKDF (reference sequence). The CDR3 loop spans 12 amino acids. Trimming took off 1 base at V and 10 bases at J, with 8 bases between the two ends. Here the CDR3 reads CATSRGSQEQFF. The CDR3 DNA reads TGTGCCACCAGCAGAGGTTCGCAGGAGCAGTTCTTC.